These T cell receptor beta chains were read from a single sample in a study of CD8 T cells in ankylosing spondylitis. TCRdb re-called the 5' RACE reads through MiXCR, storing one row per CDR3 protein. The table lists 750,000 to 850,000 distinct CDR3 sequences, roughly 10% of them singletons. The sequencing input was blood, either unsorted or a sorted T cell fraction (not recorded which). These receptors came from a male donor with ankylosing spondylitis. CDR3s include the opening cysteine and the closing phenylalanine or tryptophan. Each record gives: V gene, CDR3 length, clone size, CDR3 protein. For some rows the clone size is stated as once, few or many, or as a class when expanded; others skip it.

v_gene: TRBV6-4; len: 13; abundance: few; CDR3aa: CASSESGHTEAFF
v_gene: TRBV20-1; len: 13; abundance: many; CDR3aa: CSARSSGKTPLHF
v_gene: TRBV27; len: 16; abundance: -; CDR3aa: CASSLKGRAGNTEAFF
v_gene: TRBV6-2/TRBV6-3; len: 15; abundance: -; CDR3aa: CASSFPGTAHTEAFF
v_gene: TRBV5-1; len: 14; abundance: -; CDR3aa: CASSPGTEGDTQYF
v_gene: TRBV6-2/TRBV6-3; len: 13; abundance: few; CDR3aa: CASSYSGFTEAFF
v_gene: TRBV20-1; len: 14; abundance: -; CDR3aa: CSARGGRRSYEQYF
v_gene: TRBV6-5; len: 12; abundance: few; CDR3aa: CASRGPVYGYTF
v_gene: TRBV5-1; len: 18; abundance: few; CDR3aa: CASSLATRLVRSTDTQYF
v_gene: TRBV6-5; len: 16; abundance: few; CDR3aa: CAGSSSHTGRTDTQYF
v_gene: TRBV20-1; len: 13; abundance: -; CDR3aa: CSAQRQINQPQHF
v_gene: TRBV7-2; len: 14; abundance: few; CDR3aa: CASSVRQGGYEQYF
v_gene: TRBV9; len: 15; abundance: many; CDR3aa: CASSPDGRDSEKLFF
v_gene: TRBV11-1; len: 18; abundance: -; CDR3aa: CASSLLMGQGGTYNEQFF
v_gene: TRBV6-2/TRBV6-3; len: 13; abundance: -; CDR3aa: CASGLDGYNEQFF
v_gene: TRBV9; len: 15; abundance: few; CDR3aa: CASSPRGGRDEKLFF
v_gene: TRBV29-1; len: 12; abundance: many; CDR3aa: CSVGGPQETQYF
v_gene: TRBV7-9; len: 14; abundance: few; CDR3aa: CASSSRGRTGELFF
v_gene: TRBV4-2; len: 16; abundance: few; CDR3aa: CASSRSGLWDTGELFF
v_gene: TRBV7-2; len: 15; abundance: few; CDR3aa: CASSRTTWGDYGYTF
v_gene: TRBV7-9; len: 16; abundance: few; CDR3aa: CASSLAKRTGANVLTF
v_gene: TRBV7-9; len: 15; abundance: -; CDR3aa: CASSFPLGAQVEQYF
v_gene: TRBV6-5; len: 14; abundance: many; CDR3aa: CASSYMADAYEQYF
v_gene: TRBV7-9; len: 16; abundance: -; CDR3aa: CASSPGGRSGANVLTF
v_gene: TRBV7-2; len: 14; abundance: few; CDR3aa: CASSERDRGVEQYF
v_gene: TRBV20-1; len: 15; abundance: -; CDR3aa: CSARWVGGKYNEQFF
v_gene: TRBV6-5; len: 16; abundance: many; CDR3aa: CASSYGTGASHNEQFF
v_gene: TRBV5-1; len: 16; abundance: few; CDR3aa: CASSSGQGGQDTEAFF